This T cell receptor beta chain was captured in a study of blood T cell repertoires in COVID-19. Background on the study: PBMCs, B-cell-depleted T cells, or T cells provided the cDNA or gDNA that made up the material.

In the original workflow: Amplification from reference gene primers served as the basis for estimated nucleated cell counts. Using immunoSEQ multiplex PCR, the repertoire was profiled, and TCRdb retains in-frame clones only, with some absent. V and J calls and clone size are given by that table; D and trimming were obtained from the DNA. The sample holds around 140,000 clones, about 80% seen once. Germline V gene sequence: CDR1 SGDLS, CDR2 YYNGEE. V lost 0 bases and J lost 3, with 14 bases in between. This CDR3 contains 16 residues. The TCR comes from a woman in her forties or fifties who had recovered from COVID-19. V and J are TRBV9 and TRBJ2-3; unclear D gene. The sequenced material came from PBMCs or T cells enriched from blood (not recorded which). The CDR3 loop is CASSVERVGRTDTQYF. The CDR3 coding sequence is TGTGCCAGCAGCGTAGAACGGGTAGGTCGGACAGATACGCAGTATTTT.